Listed here is a single T cell receptor (beta chain). Its antigen is still unknown. Profiling relied on immunoSEQ multiplex PCR, and the TCRdb table lists in-frame clones only, not all of them. In the table there are approximately 71,000 clones, 80% to 85% of which are singletons. This record belongs to a study of OX40 agonist ivuxolimab in advanced cancers. Study context: Patients were treated with ivuxolimab, an agonistic anti-OX40 (CD134) antibody. Around 40% of patients had received prior checkpoint inhibitor therapy. Study findings and constraints: On average, CD8+ T cells had more expanded clones than CD4+. Dosing at 0.1 to 3.0 mg/kg was accompanied by clonal expansion of CD4+ and CD8+ blood T cells by week 6.

The CDR3 has 12 residues. The V gene's germline CDR1 is SNHLY and CDR2 FYNNEI. V dropped 2 bases and J dropped 1 base, with 3 bases sitting between them. This specimen was CD4+ or CD8+ T cells sorted from blood, taken in a trial of the OX40 agonist ivuxolimab. This clonotype was sampled from an adult with an advanced solid tumor such as melanoma, head and neck, liver or kidney cancer. This rearrangement joins TRBV2 to TRBJ2-7, with D uncertain. The CDR3 nucleotides read TGTGCCAGCAGTGAATCTTCCTACGAGCAGTACTTC. Translating gives CASSESSYEQYF.